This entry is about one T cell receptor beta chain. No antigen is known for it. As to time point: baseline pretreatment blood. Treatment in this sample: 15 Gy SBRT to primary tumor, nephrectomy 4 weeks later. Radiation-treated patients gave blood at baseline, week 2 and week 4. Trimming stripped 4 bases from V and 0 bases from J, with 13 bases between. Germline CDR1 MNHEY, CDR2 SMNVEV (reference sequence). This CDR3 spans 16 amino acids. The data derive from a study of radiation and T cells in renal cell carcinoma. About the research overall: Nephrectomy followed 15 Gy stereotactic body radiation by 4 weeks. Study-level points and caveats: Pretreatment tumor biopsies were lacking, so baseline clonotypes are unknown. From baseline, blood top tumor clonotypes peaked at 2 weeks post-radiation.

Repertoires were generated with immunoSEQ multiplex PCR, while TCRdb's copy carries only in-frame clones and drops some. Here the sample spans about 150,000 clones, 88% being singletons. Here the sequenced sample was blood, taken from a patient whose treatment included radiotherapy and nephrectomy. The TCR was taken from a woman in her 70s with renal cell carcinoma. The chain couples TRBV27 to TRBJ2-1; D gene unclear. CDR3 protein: CASSSPRGPSYNEQFF. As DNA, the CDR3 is TGTGCCAGCAGTTCACCTCGAGGACCCTCCTACAATGAGCAGTTCTTC.